Presented here are 14 T cell receptor beta chains from one specimen sequenced in a study of beta chain features in type 1 diabetes. The entirety of the isolated RNA underwent reverse transcription, so expressed TCRB transcripts were sequenced. Assay: immunoSEQ multiplex PCR; the TCRdb copy retains only in-frame clones and omits some. Altogether about 900,000 clones are present, 15% to 20% being singletons, with the ten largest covering 0.02% to 0.03%. The source material was naive CD4+ T cells from blood. Source of these receptors: a woman in her late teens or twenties in good health.

This CDR3 is CASSEPGNTIYF. CDR3 nucleotides: TGTGCCAGCAGCGAGCCTGGAAACACCATATATTTT. The rearrangement joins TRBV7-2 to TRBJ1-3; the D is unclear. Germline assignment: CDR1 SGHTA and CDR2 FQGNSA. CDR3 size: 12 residues. Trimming removed 5 bases at V and 2 bases at J, with 4 bases between.

J is TRBJ2-7 and V is TRBV18; TRBD1 is a possible D gene (7 bases). CDR3 length: 14 amino acids. V shed 1 base and J shed 3 bases, with 10 bases lying between them. CDR1 and CDR2 from the germline V gene are KGHSH and LQKENI. CDR3 sequence reads: CASSPRRDSYEQYF. CDR3 nucleotides: TGTGCCAGCTCACCACGGAGGGACAGCTACGAGCAGTACTTC. Together with reference TRBV18 and TRBJ2-7, the CDR3 gives the full variable domain: NAGVMQNPRHLVRRRGQEARLRCSPMKGHSHVYWYRQLPEEGLKFMVYLQKENIIDESGMPKERFSAEFPKEGPSILRIQQVVRGDSAAYFCASSPRRDSYEQYFGPGTRLTVT.

V gene TRBV10-1 combines with J gene TRBJ2-2, with D tentatively TRBD1 or TRBD2 (5 bases each). CDR3 length equals 15 residues. Germline V gene lookup returns CDR1 WNHNN and CDR2 SYGVQD (reference sequence). Trimming left V 4 bases short and J 3 bases short, with 12 bases between. The CDR3 reads CASSVGGLYTGELFF. For the CDR3, the DNA is TGCGCCAGCAGTGTTGGGGGTCTATACACCGGGGAGCTGTTTTTT.

This clone was counted only a few times. The chain joins TRBV7-2 to TRBJ1-1, with D possibly TRBD1 on 6 matching bases. In germline, CDR1 is SGHTA, CDR2 FQGNSA. V lost 3 bases to trimming and J lost 6 bases, with 14 bases between them. This CDR3 region has 14 residues. As DNA, the CDR3 is TGTGCCAGCAGCTTCACGTTAGGACAGCCTGAAGCTTTCTTT. Translation: CASSFTLGQPEAFF.

A few counts support this clone. This chain connects TRBV7-3 to TRBJ2-5; 10 bases agree with TRBD2. The V gene's germline CDR1 is SGHTA and CDR2 FQGTGA. This CDR3 is built from 16 residues. With V trimmed by 5 bases and J by 2 bases, 8 bases remained unmatched. CDR3: CASSLTSGVRQETQYF. In nucleotides, the CDR3 is TGTGCCAGCAGCCTCACTAGCGGGGTCCGGCAAGAGACCCAGTACTTC.

This clone has just a few counts. The rearrangement joins TRBV30 to TRBJ2-1, with 9 nucleotides matching TRBD2. This CDR3 is built from 12 residues. With V trimmed by 4 bases and J by 11 bases, 6 bases remained unmatched. In germline, CDR1 is GTSNPN, CDR2 SVGIG (reference sequence). The CDR3 DNA reads as TGTGCCTGGATCCTTAGCGGGAGAAAGCAGTTCTTC. It specifies CAWILSGRKQFF.

This clone came up a few times. The CDR3 DNA sequence: TGTGCCATCAGTATTGACAGGGCGGAACTAGATACGCAGTATTTT. This sequence encodes CAISIDRAELDTQYF. The rearrangement joins TRBV10-3 to TRBJ2-3; 7 bases are shared with TRBD1. CDR3 length: 15 amino acids. The germline V gene has CDR1 ENHRY and CDR2 SYGVKD. V lost 5 bases and J lost 5; bases outside the gene matches: 10.

This clone has only a few counts. J is TRBJ2-5 and V is TRBV25-1, with 9 bases aligning to TRBD1. Trimming removed 4 bases from V and 5 bases from J; junction bases left unmatched: 14. This CDR3 comprises 17 residues. Germline loops: CDR1 MGHDK, CDR2 SYGVNS. The CDR3 DNA follows: TGTGCCAGCAGTGGCCCGGAAAAGACAGGGGGAGGGGAGACCCAGTACTTC. The encoded protein is CASSGPEKTGGGETQYF.

This chain uses TRBV25-1 with TRBJ1-2; unclear D gene. This CDR3 comprises 13 residues. Trimming shortened V by 3 bases and J by 8 bases, and 13 bases separated the two germline ends. The germline CDR1 and CDR2 sequences are MGHDK and SYGVNS. The CDR3 DNA reads as TGTGCCAGCAGTGAGCCCGGATCATGGGGCTACACCTTC. Protein: CASSEPGSWGYTF.

The chain couples TRBV9 to TRBJ2-1; D possibly corresponds to TRBD1 (6 bases). The germline V and J ends were trimmed by 2 bases and 4 bases, with 13 bases remaining between them. This CDR3 comprises 15 residues. Germline V lookup: CDR1 SGDLS, CDR2 YYNGEE. The DNA for the CDR3 is TGTGCCAGCAGCGTCTCACCTGGACAGTACAATGAGCAGTTCTTC. Translating gives CASSVSPGQYNEQFF.

This chain connects TRBV9 to TRBJ2-2; 11 bases map to TRBD1. Germline V CDR1 and CDR2: SGDLS, YYNGEE. The CDR3 sequence is 16 residues long. The V gene end was trimmed by 4 bases and the J gene end by 4 bases; junction bases not matched to a gene: 6. The CDR3, as DNA: TGTGCCAGCAGCCCCTTGGACAGGGGGCTCACCGGGGAGCTGTTTTTT. It specifies CASSPLDRGLTGELFF.

The V gene is TRBV15, the J gene TRBJ2-1, with TRBD2 matching over 8 bases. V lost 6 bases, J lost 7 bases, and 2 bases stayed unmatched. The CDR3 contains 12 residues. The germline V gene encodes CDR1 LNHNV and CDR2 YYDKDF (reference sequence). CDR3 sequence reads: CATSIAGNEQFF. The CDR3 coding sequence is TGTGCCACCAGTATAGCGGGGAATGAGCAGTTCTTC. The full variable domain, rest sourced from reference TRBV15 and TRBJ2-1, is DAMVIQNPRYQVTQFGKPVTLSCSQTLNHNVMYWYQQKSSQAPKLLFHYYDKDFNNEADTPDNFQSRRPNTSFCFLDIRSPGLGDTAMYLCATSIAGNEQFFGPGTRLTVL.

This clone was seen only a few times. The chain links TRBV23-1 to TRBJ2-3, with D tentatively TRBD2 (5 bases). TRBV23-1 is flagged as an ORF with uncertain function. The germline V and J ends were trimmed by 2 bases and 1 base, with 19 bases remaining between them. The CDR3 runs to 18 residues. As DNA, the CDR3 is TGCGCCAGCAGTCAAACGAAGCTTACTAGTCTGGGCACAGATACGCAGTATTTT. Its translation: CASSQTKLTSLGTDTQYF.

The CDR3 nucleotides are TGTGCCAGCAGCAAACATCAGCGGGAGGGCCAGGATTGGTACTTC. Translation gives CASSKHQREGQDWYF. This chain joins TRBV21-1 and TRBJ2-7; the D call in the table, TRBD2, was not verified against the DNA. TRBV21-1 is a pseudogene segment. The length of the CDR3 is 15 residues.